This TCR beta chain was recovered during a study of T cell responses to AZD1222 COVID-19 vaccine. Study results and caveats: Close to half of spike-specific TCRs reportedly recognize unmutated variant regions. Among those given AZD1222, only six or seven were seropositive at baseline. Donors, mostly white British, included more females; clonal diversity was possibly underestimated. Vaccine-associated CD4 TCRs spanned spike, dominant at 160-218 and 743-854.

CDR3 size: 15 residues. The V and J ends lost 0 bases and 8 bases respectively, with 14 bases between them. CDR1 and CDR2 (germline): KGHSH, LQKENI. Details on this clone: Its cognate antigen is unknown.

Assay used: immunoSEQ multiplex PCR; TCRdb lists only in-frame clones, some missing. The sample has some 150,000 clones; roughly 93% are singletons. The specimen comprised peripheral blood, sampled on day 0 of AZD1222 vaccination. The V call is TRBV18, the J call TRBJ1-3; D unclear. The receptor was isolated from an adult in good health. In nucleotides, the CDR3 is TGTGCCAGCTCACCACCGAACCCTATGGCGGACACCATATATTTT. Translation gives CASSPPNPMADTIYF.